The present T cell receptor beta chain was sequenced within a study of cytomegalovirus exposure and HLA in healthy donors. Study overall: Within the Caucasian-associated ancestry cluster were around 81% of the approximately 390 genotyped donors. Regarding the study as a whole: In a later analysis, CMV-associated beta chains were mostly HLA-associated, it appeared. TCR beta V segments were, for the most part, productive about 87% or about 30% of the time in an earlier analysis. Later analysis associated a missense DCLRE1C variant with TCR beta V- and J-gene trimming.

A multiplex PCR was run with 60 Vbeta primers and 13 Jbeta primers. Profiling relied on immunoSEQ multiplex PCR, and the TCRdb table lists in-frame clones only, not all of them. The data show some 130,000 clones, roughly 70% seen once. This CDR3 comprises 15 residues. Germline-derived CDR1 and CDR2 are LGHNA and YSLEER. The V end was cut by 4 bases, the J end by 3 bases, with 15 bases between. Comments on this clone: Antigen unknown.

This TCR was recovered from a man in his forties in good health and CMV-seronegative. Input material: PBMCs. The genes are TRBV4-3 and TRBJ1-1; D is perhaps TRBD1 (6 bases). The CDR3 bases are TGCGCCAGCAGCCCCGGCCGGGGGGCGTACACTGAAGCTTTCTTT. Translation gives CASSPGRGAYTEAFF.